A selection of T cell receptor beta chains follows, all from one sample in a study of blood T cell repertoires in COVID-19. Repertoires were generated with immunoSEQ multiplex PCR, while TCRdb's copy carries only in-frame clones and drops some. The profile shows 200,000 to 250,000 clones, around four fifths of them singletons. The specimen was peripheral blood. The receptors come from a woman in her sixties or seventies with active or convalescent COVID-19. Both conserved end residues are part of each CDR3. A D gene is named only where the DNA matches it firmly. The size field is filled for only some rows; it gives once, few, many or a size class.

TRBD1	NA	TRBJ2-4	TRBV28	TGTGCCAGCAGTTTGGGACAGATCGGGGACATTCAGTACTTC	CASSLGQIGDIQYF
NA	NA	TRBJ1-1	TRBV7-2	TGTGCCAGCAGCTTTAATGAGGCAGCAACTGAAGCTTTCTTT	CASSFNEAATEAFF
NA	NA	TRBJ1-1	TRBV5-1	TGCGCCAGCAGCTTGGTTTTTGGGGGGGCCTACACTGAAGCTTTCTTT	CASSLVFGGAYTEAFF
NA	NA	TRBJ1-4	TRBV6-5	TGTGCCAGCAGCAAGGGGTTTCCTAATGAAAAACTGTTTTTT	CASSKGFPNEKLFF
NA	NA	TRBJ1-1	TRBV6-2/TRBV6-3	TGTGCCAGCAGTCGTCTCGAGGTTGGGAACACTGAAGCTTTCTTT	CASSRLEVGNTEAFF
NA	few	TRBJ1-5	TRBV4-2	TGTGCCAGCAGCCAAGACCCCGACAGAAACAATCAGCCCCAGCATTTT	CASSQDPDRNNQPQHF
NA	once	TRBJ2-7	TRBV9	TGTGCCAGCAGCGGGGGGCCCTCCTACGAGCAGTACTTC	CASSGGPSYEQYF
NA	NA	TRBJ2-5	TRBV7-9	TGTGCCAGCAGCCCCCACCCTCGGCGGGCGGAAGAGACCCAGTACTTC	CASSPHPRRAEETQYF
NA	once	TRBJ1-6	TRBV11-2	TGTGCCAGCAGCTTAGAGCCCAGGAAAAATTCACCCCTCCACTTT	CASSLEPRKNSPLHF
NA	NA	TRBJ2-2	TRBV5-4	TGTGCCAGCAGCTTGATTGGGGGGATTAACACCGGGGAGCTGTTTTTT	CASSLIGGINTGELFF
NA	once	TRBJ1-1	TRBV6-5	TGTGCCAGCAGTTTACTGACAGACACCGAAGCTTTCTTT	CASSLLTDTEAFF
TRBD1	NA	TRBJ2-3	TRBV19	TGTGCCAGCCGGCGACAGGGATTGGCAGATACGCAGTATTTT	CASRRQGLADTQYF
TRBD2	NA	TRBJ2-1	TRBV2	TGTGCCAGCAGGGTCTCGTGGGCGGGGGGGCTGGAGCAGTTCTTC	CASRVSWAGGLEQFF
NA	once	TRBJ1-2	TRBV7-9	TGTGCCAGCAGCCGCGACAGGTACTATGGCTACACCTTC	CASSRDRYYGYTF
NA	few	TRBJ2-6	TRBV11-1	TGTGCCAGCAGCCTCGGACACAACGTCCTGACTTTC	CASSLGHNVLTF
NA	once	TRBJ2-7	TRBV7-3	TGTGCCAGCAGCTTAGCGGTCTCCTACGAGCAGTACTTC	CASSLAVSYEQYF
NA	NA	TRBJ2-7	TRBV24-1	TGTGCCACCAGTCAAACTATGGGCTACGAGCAGTACTTC	CATSQTMGYEQYF
TRBD1	NA	TRBJ1-2	TRBV2	TGTGCCAGCAGTCCCCGGCAGGGGGCGAATGGCTACACCTTC	CASSPRQGANGYTF
TRBD1	once	TRBJ2-1	TRBV6-1	TGTGCCAGCAGTGAACGGCGGACAGGGACCATCCAGTTCTTC	CASSERRTGTIQFF
TRBD1	NA	TRBJ1-5	TRBV30	TGTGCCTGGAGCGGACGCGGGACAGGGGTAAATCAGCCCCAGCATTTT	CAWSGRGTGVNQPQHF
TRBD2	NA	TRBJ2-2	TRBV19	TGTGCCAGTAGCCCGGGGGCTAGCGGGGGGACCAACACCGGGGAGCTGTTTTTT	CASSPGASGGTNTGELFF
TRBD1	NA	TRBJ2-7	TRBV3-1/TRBV3-2	TGTGCCAGCATTAATTCGGGACAGGGCTACGAGCAGTACTTC	CASINSGQGYEQYF
TRBD1	NA	TRBJ2-1	TRBV6-4	TGTGCCAGCAGCCTGGGGACAGGCCTCGATGAGCAGTTCTTC	CASSLGTGLDEQFF
NA	NA	TRBJ2-7	TRBV10-3	TGTGCCATCAGTGAGTCACAGATGAACTCCTACGAGCAGTACTTC	CAISESQMNSYEQYF
TRBD1	NA	TRBJ2-2	TRBV5-1	TGCGCCAGCAGCTTAGAGACAGGGGGCAAGGGCACCGGGGAGCTGTTTTTT	CASSLETGGKGTGELFF
TRBD1	NA	TRBJ2-5	TRBV3-1/TRBV3-2	TGTGCCAGCAGCCCGTACAGGGGGCAACAAGAGACCCAGTACTTC	CASSPYRGQQETQYF
TRBD1	NA	TRBJ2-5	TRBV5-1	TGCGCCAGCAGCCCCCAGGGGGTAGAGACCCAGTACTTC	CASSPQGVETQYF
NA	NA	TRBJ1-3	TRBV7-9	TGTGCCAGCAGCCCCGTCTCTGGGCCCGGAAACACCATATATTTT	CASSPVSGPGNTIYF
TRBD2	NA	TRBJ2-3	TRBV5-1	TGCGCCAGCAGACGACTAGCGGATAGCACAGATACGCAGTATTTT	CASRRLADSTDTQYF
NA	NA	TRBJ1-4	TRBV5-1	TGCGCCAGCAGCTTGGGATCGGTCAATGAAAAACTGTTTTTT	CASSLGSVNEKLFF
TRBD1	NA	TRBJ1-2	TRBV7-9	TGTGCCAGCAGTTCCTCGACAGGGGTCAACTATGGCTACACCTTC	CASSSSTGVNYGYTF
TRBD2	NA	TRBJ2-2	TRBV3-1/TRBV3-2	TGTGCCAGCAGCCCACTCTCCGGGACTAGGAACACCGGGGAGCTGTTTTTT	CASSPLSGTRNTGELFF
TRBD1	NA	TRBJ2-2	TRBV27	TGTGCCAGCAGGGACAGGGGAAAATTGGGGGAGCTGTTTTTT	CASRDRGKLGELFF
TRBD2	NA	TRBJ2-5	TRBV5-1	TGCGCCAGCAGCTCATCTCCGGGGGGGACAGAGACCCAGTACTTC	CASSSSPGGTETQYF
NA	NA	TRBJ2-7	TRBV30	TGTGCCTGGAGTGGACCTCTCTCACTGAAGCGGAGGTACTACGAGCAGTACTTC	CAWSGPLSLKRRYYEQYF
NA	once	TRBJ1-3	TRBV5-4	TGTGCCAGCAGCTCCCGGGGGAGCAGAAACACCATATATTTT	CASSSRGSRNTIYF
NA	few	TRBJ2-7	TRBV5-5	TGTGCCAGCAGCCACCGGGACTCCGAGCAGTACTTC	CASSHRDSEQYF
TRBD2	NA	TRBJ2-2	TRBV4-2	TGTGCCAGCAGCCAAGATACGGGACTAGCGGGAGCCGGGGAGCTGTTTTTT	CASSQDTGLAGAGELFF
NA	NA	TRBJ2-7	TRBV7-8	TGTGCCAGCAGCAAACGGGTGAATTACGAGCAGTACTTC	CASSKRVNYEQYF
TRBD2	once	TRBJ2-2	TRBV30	TGTGCCTGGAGTGGGGTAGCGGGAGGAACCAGGGAGCTGTTTTTT	CAWSGVAGGTRELFF
NA	NA	TRBJ1-1	TRBV7-2	TGTGCCAGCAGCCAGCGGGGGGGCCACGGTTTAGGGGCTTTCTTT	CASSQRGGHGLGAFF
NA	many	TRBJ1-2	TRBV28	TGTGCCAGCAGTTTTCGGAGGGAAGGGGGCTACACCTTC	CASSFRREGGYTF
TRBD2	NA	TRBJ2-1	TRBV3-1/TRBV3-2	TGTGCCAGCAGCCACAGGCTAGCGGACTACAATGAGCAGTTCTTC	CASSHRLADYNEQFF
NA	NA	TRBJ1-2	TRBV19	TGTGCCAGTAGCCCAGGACATAACTATGGCTACACCTTC	CASSPGHNYGYTF
TRBD2	once	TRBJ2-5	TRBV2	TGTGCCACCCGGGGGAGGGAAGAGACCCAGTACTTC	CATRGREETQYF
NA	NA	TRBJ2-3	TRBV6-5	TGTGCCAGCAGCCCAGGACTTTCCCTCGGAGATACGCAGTATTTT	CASSPGLSLGDTQYF